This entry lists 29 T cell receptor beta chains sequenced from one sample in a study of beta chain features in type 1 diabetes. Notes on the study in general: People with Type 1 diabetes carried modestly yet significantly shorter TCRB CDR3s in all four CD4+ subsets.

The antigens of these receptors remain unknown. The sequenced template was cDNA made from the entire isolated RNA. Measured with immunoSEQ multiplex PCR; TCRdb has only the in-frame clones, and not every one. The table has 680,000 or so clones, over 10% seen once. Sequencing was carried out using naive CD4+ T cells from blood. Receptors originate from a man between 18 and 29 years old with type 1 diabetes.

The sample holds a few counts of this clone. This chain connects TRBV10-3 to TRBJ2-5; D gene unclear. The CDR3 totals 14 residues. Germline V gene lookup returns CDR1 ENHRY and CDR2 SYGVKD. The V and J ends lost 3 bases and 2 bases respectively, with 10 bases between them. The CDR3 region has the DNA TGTGCCATCAGTGACTCCGGACGACAAGAGACCCAGTACTTC. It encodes CAISDSGRQETQYF.

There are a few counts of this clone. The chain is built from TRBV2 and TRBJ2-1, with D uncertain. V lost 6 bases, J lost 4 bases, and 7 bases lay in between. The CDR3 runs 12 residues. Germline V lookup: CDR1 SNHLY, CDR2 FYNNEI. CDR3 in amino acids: CASSDWYNEQFF. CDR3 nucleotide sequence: TGTGCCAGCAGCGACTGGTACAATGAGCAGTTCTTC.

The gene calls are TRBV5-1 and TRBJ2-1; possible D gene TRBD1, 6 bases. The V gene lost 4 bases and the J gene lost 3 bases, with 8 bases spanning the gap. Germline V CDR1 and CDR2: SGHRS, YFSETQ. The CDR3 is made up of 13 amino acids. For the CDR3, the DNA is TGCGCCAGCAGCACGGACAGCTACAATGAGCAGTTCTTC. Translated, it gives CASSTDSYNEQFF.

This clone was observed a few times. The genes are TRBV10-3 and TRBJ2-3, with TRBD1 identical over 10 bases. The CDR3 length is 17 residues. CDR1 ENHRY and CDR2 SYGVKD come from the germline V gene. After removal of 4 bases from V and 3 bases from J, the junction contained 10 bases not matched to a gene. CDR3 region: CAISGRAGTGETDTQYF. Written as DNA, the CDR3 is TGTGCCATCAGTGGACGGGCCGGGACAGGGGAAACAGATACGCAGTATTTT.

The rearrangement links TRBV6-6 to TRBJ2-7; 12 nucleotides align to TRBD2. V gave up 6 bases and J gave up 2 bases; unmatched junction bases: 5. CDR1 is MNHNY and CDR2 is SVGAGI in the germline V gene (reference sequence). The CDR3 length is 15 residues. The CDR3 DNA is TGTGCCAGCAGCGAACTAGCGGGGGGAACCTACGAGCAGTACTTC. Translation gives CASSELAGGTYEQYF.

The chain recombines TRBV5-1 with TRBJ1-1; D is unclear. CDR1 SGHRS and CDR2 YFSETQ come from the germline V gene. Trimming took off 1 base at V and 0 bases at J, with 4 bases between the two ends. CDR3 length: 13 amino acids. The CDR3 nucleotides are TGCGCCAGCAGCTTGTTGATGAACACTGAAGCTTTCTTT. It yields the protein CASSLLMNTEAFF.

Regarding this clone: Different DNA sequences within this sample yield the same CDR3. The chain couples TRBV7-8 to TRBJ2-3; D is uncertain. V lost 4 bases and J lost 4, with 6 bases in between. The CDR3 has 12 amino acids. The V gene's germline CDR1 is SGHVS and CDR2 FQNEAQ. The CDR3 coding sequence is TGTGCCAGCAGCTCAAATCCAGATACGCAGTATTTT. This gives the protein CASSSNPDTQYF.

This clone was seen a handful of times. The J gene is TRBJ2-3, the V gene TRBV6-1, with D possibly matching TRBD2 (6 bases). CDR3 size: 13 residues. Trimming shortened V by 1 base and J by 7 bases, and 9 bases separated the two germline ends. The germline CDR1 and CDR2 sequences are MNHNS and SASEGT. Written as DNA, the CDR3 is TGTGCCAGCAGTGAAGGGAGGGTGCATACGCAGTATTTT. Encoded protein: CASSEGRVHTQYF.

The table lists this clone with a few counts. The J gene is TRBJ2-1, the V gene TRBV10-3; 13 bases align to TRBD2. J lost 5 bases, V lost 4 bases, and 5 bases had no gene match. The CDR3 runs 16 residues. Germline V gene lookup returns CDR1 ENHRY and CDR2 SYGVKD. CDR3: CAISATSGGFHNEQFF. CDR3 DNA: TGTGCCATCAGTGCGACTAGCGGGGGGTTTCACAATGAGCAGTTCTTC.

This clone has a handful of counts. The CDR3 DNA is TGTGCCTGGAGCCCTCCCGATACGCAGTATTTT. This sequence encodes CAWSPPDTQYF. The chain recombines TRBV30 with TRBJ2-3; D is unresolved. Per the germline V gene, CDR1 is GTSNPN and CDR2 is SVGIG (reference sequence). With 3 bases removed from V and 6 bases from J, the gap between germline ends came to 7 bases. The CDR3 length is 11 residues.

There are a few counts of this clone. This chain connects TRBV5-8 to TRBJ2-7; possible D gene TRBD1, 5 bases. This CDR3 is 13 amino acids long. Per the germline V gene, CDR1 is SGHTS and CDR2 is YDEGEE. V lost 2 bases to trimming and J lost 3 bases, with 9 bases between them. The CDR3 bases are TGTGCCAGCAGCTTACTACAGGACTACGAGCAGTACTTC. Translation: CASSLLQDYEQYF.

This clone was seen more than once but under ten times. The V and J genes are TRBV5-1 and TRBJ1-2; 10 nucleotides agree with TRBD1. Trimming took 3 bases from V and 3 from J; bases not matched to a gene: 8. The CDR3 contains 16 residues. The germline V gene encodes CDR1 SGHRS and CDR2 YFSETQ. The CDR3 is CASSSVRDRGHYGYTF. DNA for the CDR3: TGCGCCAGCAGCTCGGTCCGGGACAGGGGACACTATGGCTACACCTTC.

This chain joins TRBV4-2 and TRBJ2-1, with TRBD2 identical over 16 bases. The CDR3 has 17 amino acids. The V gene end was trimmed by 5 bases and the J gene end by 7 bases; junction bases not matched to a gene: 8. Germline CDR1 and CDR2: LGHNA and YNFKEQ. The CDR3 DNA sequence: TGTGCCAGCAGCTCAGCCGGGACTAGCGGGGGGGGAAATGAGCAGTTCTTC. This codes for CASSSAGTSGGGNEQFF.

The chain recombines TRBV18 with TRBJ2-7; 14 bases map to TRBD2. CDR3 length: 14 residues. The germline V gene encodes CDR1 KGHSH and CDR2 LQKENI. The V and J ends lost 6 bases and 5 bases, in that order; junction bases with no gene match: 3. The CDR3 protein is CASSEGLAGDEQYF. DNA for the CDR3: TGTGCCAGCTCGGAGGGACTAGCGGGGGACGAGCAGTACTTC. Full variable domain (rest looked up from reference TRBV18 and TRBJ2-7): NAGVMQNPRHLVRRRGQEARLRCSPMKGHSHVYWYRQLPEEGLKFMVYLQKENIIDESGMPKERFSAEFPKEGPSILRIQQVVRGDSAAYFCASSEGLAGDEQYFGPGTRLTVT.

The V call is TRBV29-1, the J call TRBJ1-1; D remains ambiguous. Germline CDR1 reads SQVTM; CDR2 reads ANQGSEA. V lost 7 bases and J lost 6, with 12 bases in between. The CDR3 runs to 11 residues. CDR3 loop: CSAGWMAEAFF. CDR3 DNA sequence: TGCAGCGCAGGATGGATGGCTGAAGCTTTCTTT.

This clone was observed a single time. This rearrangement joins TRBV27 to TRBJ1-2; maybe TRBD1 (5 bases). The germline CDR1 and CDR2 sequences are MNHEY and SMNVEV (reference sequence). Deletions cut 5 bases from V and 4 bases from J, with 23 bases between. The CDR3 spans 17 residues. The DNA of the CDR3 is TGTGCCAGCAGTCCGGACGGGGTCCCAGGGAGCTTCTATGGCTACACCTTC. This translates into CASSPDGVPGSFYGYTF.

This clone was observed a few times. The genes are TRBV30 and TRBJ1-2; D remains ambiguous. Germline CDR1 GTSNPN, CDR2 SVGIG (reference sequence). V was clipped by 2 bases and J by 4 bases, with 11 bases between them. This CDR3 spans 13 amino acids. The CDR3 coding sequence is TGTGCCTGGAGTTATCGCGGGTCCTATGGCTACACCTTC. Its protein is CAWSYRGSYGYTF.

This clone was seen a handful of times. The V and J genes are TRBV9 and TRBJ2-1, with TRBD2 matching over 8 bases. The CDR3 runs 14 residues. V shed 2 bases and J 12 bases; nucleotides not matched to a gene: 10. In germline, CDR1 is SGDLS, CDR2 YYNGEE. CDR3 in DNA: TGTGCCAGCAGCGTCGACAGCCGGGGGGGCTTGCAGTTCTTC. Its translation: CASSVDSRGGLQFF.

The CDR3 DNA is TGTGCCAGCAGTTCCCGTGGGGATCGCTACACCTTC. Its translation is CASSSRGDRYTF. J is TRBJ1-2 and V is TRBV28; D not resolved. Trimming took 4 bases from V and 9 from J, leaving 12 bases between them. The CDR3 sequence is 12 residues long. The V gene's germline CDR1 is MDHEN and CDR2 SYDVKM.

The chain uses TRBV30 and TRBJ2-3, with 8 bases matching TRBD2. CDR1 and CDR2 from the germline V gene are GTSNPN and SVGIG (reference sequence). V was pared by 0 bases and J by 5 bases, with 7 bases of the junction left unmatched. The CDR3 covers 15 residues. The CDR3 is CAWSVSSGVGDTQYF. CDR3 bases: TGTGCCTGGAGTGTAAGTAGCGGGGTCGGAGATACGCAGTATTTT.

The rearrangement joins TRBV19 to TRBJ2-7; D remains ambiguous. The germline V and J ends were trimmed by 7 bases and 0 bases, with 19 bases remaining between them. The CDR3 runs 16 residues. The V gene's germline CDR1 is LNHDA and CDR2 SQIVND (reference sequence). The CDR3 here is CASTTSDLDGSYEQYF. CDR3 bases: TGTGCCAGTACCACATCGGACCTCGATGGCTCCTACGAGCAGTACTTC.

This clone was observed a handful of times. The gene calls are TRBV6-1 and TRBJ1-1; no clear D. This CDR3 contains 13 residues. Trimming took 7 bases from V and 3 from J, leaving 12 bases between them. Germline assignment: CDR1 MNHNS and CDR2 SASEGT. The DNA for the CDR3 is TGTGCCAGCAACCCTGAGGTGTACACTGAAGCTTTCTTT. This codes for CASNPEVYTEAFF.

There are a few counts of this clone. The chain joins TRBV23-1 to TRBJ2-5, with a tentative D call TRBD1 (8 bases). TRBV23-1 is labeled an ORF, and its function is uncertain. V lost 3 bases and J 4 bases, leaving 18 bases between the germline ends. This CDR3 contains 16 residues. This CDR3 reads CASSHGTGGGGETQYF. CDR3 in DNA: TGCGCCAGCAGTCATGGTACAGGGGGAGGGGGAGAGACCCAGTACTTC.

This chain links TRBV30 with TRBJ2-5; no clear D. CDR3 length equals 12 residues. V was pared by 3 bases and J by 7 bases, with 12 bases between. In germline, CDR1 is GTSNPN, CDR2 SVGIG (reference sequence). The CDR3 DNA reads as TGTGCCTGGAGGCGGTACCCCCGGACCCAGTACTTC. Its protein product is CAWRRYPRTQYF.

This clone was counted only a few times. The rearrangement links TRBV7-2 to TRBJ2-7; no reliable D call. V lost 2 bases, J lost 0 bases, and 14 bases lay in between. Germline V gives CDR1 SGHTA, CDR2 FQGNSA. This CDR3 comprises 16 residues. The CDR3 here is CASSLSLLSSSYEQYF. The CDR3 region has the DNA TGTGCCAGCAGCTTAAGTTTACTATCTAGCTCCTACGAGCAGTACTTC.

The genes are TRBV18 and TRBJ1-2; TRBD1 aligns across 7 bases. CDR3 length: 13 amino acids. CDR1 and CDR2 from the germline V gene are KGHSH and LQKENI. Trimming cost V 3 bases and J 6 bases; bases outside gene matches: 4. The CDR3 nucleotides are TGTGCCAGCTCACCTCGGGACAGCGATGGCTACACCTTC. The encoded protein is CASSPRDSDGYTF.

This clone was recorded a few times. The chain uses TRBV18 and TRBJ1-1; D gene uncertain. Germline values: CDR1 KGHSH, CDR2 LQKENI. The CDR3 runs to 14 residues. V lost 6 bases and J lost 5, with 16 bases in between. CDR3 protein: CASSQSNGWTEAFF. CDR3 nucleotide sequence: TGTGCCAGCTCCCAGAGCAACGGTTGGACTGAAGCTTTCTTT.

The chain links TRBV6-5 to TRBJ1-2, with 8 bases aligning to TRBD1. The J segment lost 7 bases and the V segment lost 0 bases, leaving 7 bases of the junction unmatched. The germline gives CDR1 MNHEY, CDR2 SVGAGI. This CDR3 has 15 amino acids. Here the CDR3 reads CASSYSITGGFGYTF. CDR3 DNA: TGTGCCAGCAGTTACTCTATCACAGGGGGATTTGGCTACACCTTC.

CDR3 sequence reads: CASRIDTYSNQPQHF. CDR3 nucleotide sequence: TGTGCCAGCAGGATCGACACGTATAGCAATCAGCCCCAGCATTTT. The chain has TRBV6-6 and TRBJ1-5; no clear D gene. V lost 6 bases, J lost 0 bases, and 12 bases lay in between. The CDR3 totals 15 residues. Germline-derived CDR1 and CDR2 are MNHNY and SVGAGI (reference sequence).